Listed here is a single T cell receptor (beta chain). The data are from a study of blood T cell repertoires in COVID-19. Study background: Collection of acute and convalescent COVID-19 samples took place in the United States, Italy and Spain. Nucleic acid was either cDNA or gDNA, and it came from T cells, B-cell-depleted T cells, or PBMCs.

Per germline, CDR1 ENHRY and CDR2 SYGVKD. The CDR3 sequence is 14 residues long. V lost 5 bases and J lost 3; bases outside the gene matches: 6. Seattle enrolled patients during active infection and tracked them longitudinally. In the original analysis: Amplified reference gene primers provided the basis for estimating nucleated cell counts. Method: immunoSEQ multiplex PCR; TCRdb's copy keeps in-frame clones and lacks some. V, J and clone size are taken as reported in that table, and D and trimming were inferred from the DNA itself. The sample lists roughly 440,000 clones; about 87% were seen once. The TCR sequence derives from a woman in her forties or fifties with COVID-19, enrolled during active disease. This chain links TRBV10-3 with TRBJ1-2, with 7 bases aligning to TRBD1. Sequenced sample: peripheral blood. The CDR3 sequence is CAISRDREDYGYTF. As DNA, the CDR3 is TGTGCCATCAGTAGAGACAGGGAAGACTATGGCTACACCTTC.